This T cell receptor beta chain originates from a study of identical twins. Unique molecular identifiers were present on the cDNA, and a universal primer site came from template switching. MiXCR was run by TCRdb on the 5' RACE reads, yielding one entry per CDR3 protein. The data show under 400,000 distinct CDR3 sequences, with around 9.7% seen just once and under 9.5% held by the top ten. This clonotype has ten or more counts. Material: naive T cells sorted from blood. The TCR was taken from a woman aged 45-59 years in good health.

CDR3 nucleotide sequence: TGCGCCAGCAGCTTGGTGCAAAGCACCTACAATGAGCAGTTCTTC. This encodes CASSLVQSTYNEQFF. This rearrangement joins TRBV5-1 to TRBJ2-1; D is unresolved. This CDR3 region has 15 residues. The germline V gene encodes CDR1 SGHRS and CDR2 YFSETQ. Trimming shortened V by 0 bases and J by 2 bases, and 9 bases separated the two germline ends.